The clone carrying this T cell receptor beta chain occurred a few times. Its antigen is as yet unknown. This sample was taken from a study of beta chain features in type 1 diabetes. Findings of the study overall: When Type 1 diabetes patients were examined, their TCRB CDR3s proved moderately but significantly shorter in all four CD4+ subsets.

Via the markers CD45RO/CCR7/CD25/CD127/CD95/CD27, stem cell-like memory, regulatory, central memory and naive CD4+ cells were sorted. The CDR3 spans 14 residues. Trimming cost V 3 bases and J 5 bases; bases outside gene matches: 7. CDR1 and CDR2 (germline): MNHEY, SMNVEV (reference sequence). All of the isolated RNA was reverse transcribed, so expressed TCRB transcripts were sequenced. Libraries were prepared by immunoSEQ multiplex PCR; TCRdb keeps only in-frame clonotypes and omits some of them. This table holds about 360,000 clones, approximately 12% found once. J is TRBJ2-7 and V is TRBV27; 7 bases map to TRBD1. This TCR came from a woman between 18 and 29 years old with type 1 diabetes. The sequenced sample consisted of naive CD4+ T cells from blood. CDR3: CASSLTGPAHEQYF. DNA of the CDR3: TGTGCCAGCAGTTTGACAGGGCCAGCCCACGAGCAGTACTTC.